The entry below gives a single T cell receptor beta chain sequence along with its context. The data stem from a study of blood T cell repertoires in COVID-19. CDR1 and CDR2 from the germline V gene are SGHRS and YFSETQ. V was clipped by 5 bases and J by 7 bases; unmatched bases: 8. CDR3 length: 14 amino acids. In the original workflow: For nucleated cells, counts were estimated from reference gene primer amplification. Here immunoSEQ multiplex PCR was the method, and the copy in TCRdb shows in-frame clones only, minus some. V, J and clone size derive from that table, while D and trimming were established from the DNA sequence. There are around 230,000 clones in the sample; roughly 87% occur only once, and around 6.9% lies in the top ten.

This chain joins TRBV5-1 and TRBJ1-5; TRBD1 agrees at 8 bases. The sequencing sample was made of peripheral blood. The sequence came from a man in his 60s who had recovered from COVID-19. The CDR3 DNA is TGCGCCAGCAGTACCGGACAGGGCGGGCAGCCCCAGCATTTT. Its protein is CASSTGQGGQPQHF.